A selection of T cell receptor beta chains follows, all from one sample in a study of blood T cells in healthy people across ages. From the 5' RACE reads, TCRdb called clonotypes with MiXCR, one entry per CDR3 protein. The sample comprises 550,000 to 600,000 distinct CDR3 sequences, less than 60% of which are singletons, and about 22% rests with the top ten. Sequencing was performed on blood. These receptors all come from an older man in good health. Each CDR3 is given with its conserved first and last residue. D genes are given only for firm matches. Clone size is given for some rows only: seen once, a few or many times, or a class if the clone is expanded.

clone size: -
J gene: TRBJ2-5
V gene: TRBV10-3
D gene: TRBD2
CDR3 DNA: TGTGCCACCACCGGGGGGGCCGGAGAGACCCAGTACTTC
CDR3 protein: CATTGGAGETQYF

clone size: -
J gene: TRBJ2-4
V gene: TRBV12-3/TRBV12-4
D gene: -
CDR3 DNA: TGTGCCAGCAGTTTCGGCCTCCACGAGCGGTACTTC
CDR3 protein: CASSFGLHERYF

clone size: -
J gene: TRBJ2-7
V gene: TRBV4-2
D gene: TRBD2
CDR3 DNA: TGTGCCAGCAGCCAGACTAGCGGGAAATCCTACGAGCAGTACTTC
CDR3 protein: CASSQTSGKSYEQYF

clone size: -
J gene: TRBJ1-1
V gene: TRBV2
D gene: -
CDR3 DNA: TGTGCCAGCAGTGAACGACAGGCCGTAATGAACACTGAAGCTTTCTTT
CDR3 protein: CASSERQAVMNTEAFF

clone size: -
J gene: TRBJ2-1
V gene: TRBV5-1
D gene: TRBD2
CDR3 DNA: TGCGCCAGCAGCTTGGCCCGAGGGACTAGCGGGACCTATTACAATGAGCAGTTCTTC
CDR3 protein: CASSLARGTSGTYYNEQFF

clone size: -
J gene: TRBJ2-1
V gene: TRBV29-1
D gene: TRBD1
CDR3 DNA: TGCAGCGCATCGGACAGGGTGTACAATGAGCAGTTCTTC
CDR3 protein: CSASDRVYNEQFF

clone size: many
J gene: TRBJ2-3
V gene: TRBV6-5
D gene: -
CDR3 DNA: TGTGCCAGCAGTTACTACCAGGACAGCACAGATACGCAGTATTTT
CDR3 protein: CASSYYQDSTDTQYF

clone size: -
J gene: TRBJ2-7
V gene: TRBV20-1
D gene: -
CDR3 DNA: TGCAGTGCTGAAACGGGACGGACAAGGTACGAGCAGTACTTC
CDR3 protein: CSAETGRTRYEQYF

clone size: -
J gene: TRBJ2-5
V gene: TRBV5-1
D gene: TRBD2
CDR3 DNA: TGCGCCAGCAGCGCCGGGACTAGCAAAGAGACCCAGTACTTC
CDR3 protein: CASSAGTSKETQYF

clone size: many
J gene: TRBJ2-1
V gene: TRBV6-5
D gene: -
CDR3 DNA: TGTGCCAGCAGTTCAAGGGGGTTGATCTACAATGAGCAGTTCTTC
CDR3 protein: CASSSRGLIYNEQFF

clone size: -
J gene: TRBJ2-1
V gene: TRBV5-1
D gene: -
CDR3 DNA: TGCGCCAGCAGCTTGGCCGGCAACCTAGGGGGAGAGACCCAGTTCTTC
CDR3 protein: CASSLAGNLGGETQFF

clone size: many
J gene: TRBJ2-5
V gene: TRBV6-5
D gene: TRBD2
CDR3 DNA: TGTGCCAGCAGTTCTTTAGCGGGGCAAGAGACCCAGTACTTC
CDR3 protein: CASSSLAGQETQYF

clone size: -
J gene: TRBJ1-4
V gene: TRBV19
D gene: -
CDR3 DNA: TGTGCCAGTACCTCCCTTACCCAGGCTTCGAATGAAAAACTGTTTTTT
CDR3 protein: CASTSLTQASNEKLFF